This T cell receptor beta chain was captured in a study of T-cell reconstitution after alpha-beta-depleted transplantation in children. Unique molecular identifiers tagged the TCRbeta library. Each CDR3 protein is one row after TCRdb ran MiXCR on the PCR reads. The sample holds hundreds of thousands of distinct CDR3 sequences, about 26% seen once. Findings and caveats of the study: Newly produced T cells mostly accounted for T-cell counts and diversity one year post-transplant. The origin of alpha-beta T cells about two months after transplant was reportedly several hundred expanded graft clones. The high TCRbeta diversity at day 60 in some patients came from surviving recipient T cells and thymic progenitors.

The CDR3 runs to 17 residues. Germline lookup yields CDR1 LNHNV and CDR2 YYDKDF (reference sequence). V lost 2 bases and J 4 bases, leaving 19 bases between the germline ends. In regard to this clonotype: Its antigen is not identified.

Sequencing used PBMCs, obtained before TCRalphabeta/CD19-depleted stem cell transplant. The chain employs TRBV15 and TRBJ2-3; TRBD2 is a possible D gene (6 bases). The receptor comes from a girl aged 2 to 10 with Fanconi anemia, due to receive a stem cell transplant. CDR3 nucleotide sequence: TGTGCCACCAGCAGACCTCCCGGTGGGAGGAGGCCAGATACGCAGTATTTT. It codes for CATSRPPGGRRPDTQYF. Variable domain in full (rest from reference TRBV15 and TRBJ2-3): DAMVIQNPRYQVTQFGKPVTLSCSQTLNHNVMYWYQQKSSQAPKLLFHYYDKDFNNEADTPDNFQSRRPNTSFCFLDIRSPGLGDTAMYLCATSRPPGGRRPDTQYFGPGTRLTVL.